A single sample gave rise to the 8 T cell receptor beta chains below, sequenced in a study of blood T cell repertoires in COVID-19 (TCRdb year 2020). The library relied on the immunoSEQ multiplex PCR assay. This is the immuneACCESS table as TCRdb keeps it, with only in-frame sequences that have V and J called. A part of the clones is gone; compared with another copy, unresolved V genes explain less than half, and the rest is unexplained. This sample is represented by nearly 200,000 clones; around 84% of them were singletons. About 20% of the sample is taken by the ten largest. The sequencing input was peripheral blood. The receptors originated from a human donor in a cohort sampled during active COVID-19.

This chain joins TRBV4-1 and TRBJ1-2; TRBD1 matches at 9 bases. CDR1 and CDR2 (germline): MGHRA, YSYEKL. Unmatched junction bases numbered 8, after V lost 1 base and J lost 8 bases. CDR3 length equals 15 residues. For the CDR3, the DNA is TGCGCCAGCAGCCAAGCGTCGACAGGGGGTTTCGGCTACACCTTC. It yields the protein CASSQASTGGFGYTF.

The DNA of the CDR3 is TGTGCCAGCAGCGATCGGGACACCTCTTCACCCCTCCACTTT. As protein: CASSDRDTSSPLHF. J is TRBJ1-6 and V is TRBV9; TRBD1 is a possible D gene (6 bases). Germline loops: CDR1 SGDLS, CDR2 YYNGEE. The CDR3 is made up of 14 amino acids. Trimming removed 3 bases at V and 9 bases at J, with 13 bases between. Looking up the rest from reference TRBV9 and TRBJ1-6 gives the full variable domain: DSGVTQTPKHLITATGQRVTLRCSPRSGDLSVYWYQQSLDQGLQFLIQYYNGEERAKGNILERFSAQQFPDLHSELNLSSLELGDSALYFCASSDRDTSSPLHFGNGTRLTVT.

This clone showed up many times. The chain combines TRBV18 with TRBJ2-5; 7 bases are shared with TRBD1. CDR3 size: 13 residues. V was clipped by 3 bases and J by 2 bases; unmatched bases: 0. CDR1 is KGHSH, CDR2 LQKENI, per germline. The CDR3 here is CASSPGQQETQYF. In DNA form, the CDR3 reads TGTGCCAGCTCACCGGGACAGCAAGAGACCCAGTACTTC.

This chain links TRBV3-1 (or the pseudogene TRBV3-2) with TRBJ1-1, with 10 positions matching TRBD1. Germline V gives CDR1 LGHDT, CDR2 YNNKEL (reference sequence). CDR3 size: 14 residues. With V trimmed by 4 bases and J by 5 bases, 4 bases remained unmatched. The DNA of the CDR3 is TGTGCCAGCAGCCCGACAGGGGGCGGGACTGAAGCTTTCTTT. It codes for CASSPTGGGTEAFF.

This chain joins TRBV7-2 and TRBJ2-3; D might be TRBD1 (5 bases). The CDR3 loop spans 16 amino acids. Germline V gives CDR1 SGHTA, CDR2 FQGNSA. V was clipped by 4 bases and J by 2 bases, with 16 bases between them. CDR3 region: CASSSRGRVTTDTQYF. CDR3 nucleotide sequence: TGTGCCAGCAGCTCCCGTGGCAGGGTAACCACAGATACGCAGTATTTT.

V and J are TRBV4-2 and TRBJ2-2; D unclear. Germline CDR1 is LGHNA and CDR2 is YNFKEQ. Between the trimmed V and J ends, which lost 4 bases and 4 bases, there was a span of 13 bases. The CDR3 sequence is 15 residues long. The CDR3 coding sequence is TGTGCCAGCAGCCCCGTTAATGTAGTCACCGGGGAGCTGTTTTTT. Residues: CASSPVNVVTGELFF.

This clone was seen just once. The chain uses TRBV30 and TRBJ2-5, with D perhaps matching TRBD1 (6 bases). This CDR3 has 11 amino acids. Germline V gene lookup returns CDR1 GTSNPN and CDR2 SVGIG (reference sequence). The V end was cut by 4 bases, the J end by 4 bases, with 7 bases between. The CDR3 DNA is TGTGCCTGGATCAGGGGAGAGACCCAGTACTTC. Protein sequence: CAWIRGETQYF.

The chain uses TRBV19 and TRBJ1-2; 7 nucleotides align to TRBD1. Losses at the gene ends were 9 bases for V and 3 bases for J; bases not matched to a gene: 10. The CDR3 totals 14 residues. Germline V CDR1 and CDR2: LNHDA, SQIVND (reference sequence). The CDR3 DNA reads as TGTGCCAGGATACAGGGGTGGGCGGACTATGGCTACACCTTC. Protein product: CARIQGWADYGYTF.